A single sample is the source of the 18 T cell receptor beta chains below, sequenced in a study of human T cells and chemical hapten exposure. Described time point: patch test 3, about 24 weeks after DPC sensitization. The treatment is: therapeutic diphenylcyclopropenone sensitization with weekly scalp DPC. TCRdb re-analysed the RACE reads in MiXCR, keeping a single row per CDR3 protein. The data show roughly 50,000 distinct CDR3 sequences, 9.9% seen once. The material was whole blood, obtained in connection with sensitization to the hapten diphenylcyclopropenone (DPC). These receptors were collected from a woman in her thirties or forties with alopecia areata. Some clones in this sample may be carry-over from other donors' samples.

This clonotype was observed many times. V usage is TRBV4-2 and J usage is TRBJ2-2; 9 nucleotides agree with TRBD2. Germline-derived CDR1 and CDR2 are LGHNA and YNFKEQ. Trimming removed 2 bases from V and 5 bases from J; junction bases left unmatched: 3. The length of the CDR3 is 15 residues. The CDR3 DNA reads as TGTGCCAGCAGCCAAAAACTAGCGGGTACCGGGGAGCTGTTTTTT. It translates to CASSQKLAGTGELFF.

This clonotype was recorded many times. The chain carries TRBV5-1 and TRBJ1-6, with TRBD1 as a possible D gene (6 bases). CDR1 and CDR2 (germline): SGHRS, YFSETQ. Trimming removed 2 bases at V and 7 bases at J, with 10 bases between. CDR3 length equals 14 residues. The DNA for the CDR3 is TGCGCCAGCAGCTTAGCTCAGGGGAATTCACCCCTCCACTTT. Protein sequence: CASSLAQGNSPLHF.

Many counts were recorded for this clonotype. The chain uses TRBV15 and TRBJ1-1; D unresolved. The CDR3 covers 17 residues. V was trimmed by 0 bases and J by 1 base, leaving 15 bases between them. Germline CDR1 is LNHNV and CDR2 is YYDKDF (reference sequence). CDR3 region: CATSRERPDRWNTEAFF. The CDR3 nucleotides read TGTGCCACCAGCAGAGAAAGACCAGATAGATGGAACACTGAAGCTTTCTTT.

This clonotype was seen more than once but under ten times. J is TRBJ2-3 and V is TRBV21-1; the table's D gene call, TRBD2, was not cross checked with the DNA. TRBV21-1 corresponds to a pseudogene. The CDR3 runs 16 residues. The CDR3 protein is CASSGRSRPGTDTQYF. CDR3 nucleotides: TGTGCCAGCAGCGGGAGGAGTAGACCCGGGACAGATACGCAGTATTTT.

The V gene is TRBV12-3 or TRBV12-4, the J gene TRBJ1-1; D might be TRBD1 (5 bases). The CDR3 sequence is 12 residues long. The V end was cut by 4 bases, the J end by 11 bases, with 14 bases between. The CDR3 nucleotides are TGTGCCAGCAGTTCTGGGGGATCGTGGGCTTTCTTT. Its translation is CASSSGGSWAFF.

This clonotype was recorded many times. The chain links TRBV20-1 to TRBJ2-5, with TRBD2 matching 8 bases. The CDR3 sequence is 15 residues long. Germline CDR1 and CDR2: DFQATT and SNEGSKA (reference sequence). After removal of 1 base from V and 0 bases from J, the junction contained 4 bases not matched to a gene. DNA of the CDR3: TGCAGTGCTAGAGGGGAACTAGCGGACCAAGAGACCCAGTACTTC. This translates into CSARGELADQETQYF.

This clonotype was counted only a few times. The chain recombines TRBV9 with TRBJ2-3; tentatively, D is TRBD1 (7 bases). From germline, CDR1 is SGDLS and CDR2 YYNGEE. V was clipped by 0 bases and J by 6 bases, with 11 bases between them. The CDR3 covers 14 residues. CDR3 nucleotide sequence: TGTGCCAGCAGCGTAGCAGGGGGGCTGGATACGCAGTATTTT. Its protein is CASSVAGGLDTQYF.

This clonotype was observed a handful of times. CDR3 nucleotides: TGTGCCAGCGGTGTCTCCTACAATGAGCAGTTCTTC. The encoded protein is CASGVSYNEQFF. The chain links TRBV7-3 to TRBJ2-1, with unresolved D. Germline V gene sequence: CDR1 SGHTA, CDR2 FQGTGA. The V end was cut by 8 bases, the J end by 0 bases, with 5 bases between. CDR3 length: 12 amino acids. The full variable domain, rest sourced from reference TRBV7-3 and TRBJ2-1, is GAGVSQTPSNKVTEKGKYVELRCDPISGHTALYWYRQSLGQGPEFLIYFQGTGAADDSGLPNDRFFAVRPEGSVSTLKIQRTERGDSAVYLCASGVSYNEQFFGPGTRLTVL.

This clonotype was seen repeatedly, ten times or more. This rearrangement joins TRBV7-9 to TRBJ1-4; D is undetermined. The length of the CDR3 is 12 residues. V was trimmed by 4 bases and J by 7 bases, leaving 7 bases between them. From germline, CDR1 is SEHNR and CDR2 FQNEAQ (reference sequence). In DNA, the CDR3 is TGTGCCAGCAGCTCCAAGGGTGAAAAACTGTTTTTT. As protein: CASSSKGEKLFF.

Many counts were recorded for this clonotype. The CDR3, as DNA: TGTGCCAGCAAACCCTATCCCGGGACAGCCATTTACTATGGCTACACCTTC. It yields the protein CASKPYPGTAIYYGYTF. The genes are TRBV5-6 and TRBJ1-2; 7 positions match TRBD1. CDR3 size: 17 residues. The V and J ends lost 6 bases and 3 bases, in that order; junction bases with no gene match: 17. Germline V gene lookup returns CDR1 SGHDT and CDR2 YYEEEE.

The gene calls are TRBV7-9 and TRBJ1-4; 8 bases are shared with TRBD1. V gave up 5 bases and J gave up 2 bases; unmatched junction bases: 4. The CDR3 contains 15 residues. CDR1 and CDR2 from the germline V gene are SEHNR and FQNEAQ (reference sequence). The DNA for the CDR3 is TGTGCCAGCAGCCTAGGGGACAGGACTAATGAAAAACTGTTTTTT. Translated: CASSLGDRTNEKLFF.

The rearrangement uses TRBV7-6 and TRBJ1-2; no reliable D call. The CDR3 has 14 residues. Germline CDR1 and CDR2: SGHVS and FNYEAQ. Trimming left V 1 base short and J 0 bases short, with 6 bases between. The CDR3 protein is CASSLGGSNYGYTF. In nucleotides, the CDR3 is TGTGCCAGCAGCTTAGGAGGCTCTAACTATGGCTACACCTTC.

This clonotype was detected ten times or more. The gene calls are TRBV29-1 and TRBJ2-5, with TRBD2 matching over 7 bases. Germline CDR1 and CDR2: SQVTM and ANQGSEA. The CDR3 length is 13 residues. J lost 4 bases, V lost 6 bases, and 8 bases had no gene match. This chain's CDR3 is CSVNKGLIETQYF. The CDR3 bases are TGCAGCGTAAACAAGGGACTAATAGAGACCCAGTACTTC.

At least ten counts were recorded for this clonotype. CDR3 sequence reads: CASSSGGARTDTQYF. CDR3 sequence (DNA): TGTGCCAGCAGTTCGGGCGGGGCCCGCACAGATACGCAGTATTTT. The J gene is TRBJ2-3, the V gene TRBV28; tentatively, D is TRBD2 (6 bases). The V and J ends lost 4 bases and 1 base respectively, with 12 bases between them. The CDR3 loop spans 15 amino acids. The germline CDR1 and CDR2 sequences are MDHEN and SYDVKM.

This clonotype was seen repeatedly, ten times or more. This sequence joins TRBV4-2 and TRBJ2-3, with D perhaps matching TRBD2 (5 bases). This CDR3 spans 16 amino acids. In germline, CDR1 is LGHNA, CDR2 YNFKEQ. V was shortened by 0 bases and J by 0 bases, with 10 bases between the two germline ends. The DNA for the CDR3 is TGTGCCAGCAGCCAAGATGTAGAGGGCAGCACAGATACGCAGTATTTT. Translating it yields CASSQDVEGSTDTQYF.

CDR3 DNA sequence: TGTGCCACCACAGGGGGCTCTGGAAACACCATATATTTT. Amino acid sequence: CATTGGSGNTIYF. The rearrangement links TRBV28 to TRBJ1-3, with 8 bases aligning to TRBD1. This CDR3 comprises 13 residues. CDR1 MDHEN and CDR2 SYDVKM come from the germline V gene. After removal of 10 bases from V and 0 bases from J, the junction contained 2 bases not matched to a gene.

This clonotype was observed at least ten times. The gene calls are TRBV5-4 and TRBJ2-7; TRBD2 matches 10 bases. J was trimmed by 0 bases and V by 2 bases; bases with no gene match: 2. CDR1 SGHNT and CDR2 YYREEE come from the germline V gene (reference sequence). The CDR3 has 15 residues. The CDR3 DNA is TGTGCCAGCAGCTTCTCTAGCGGGGGCTCCTACGAGCAGTACTTC. This gives the protein CASSFSSGGSYEQYF.

This clonotype was counted ten times or more. This chain joins TRBV2 and TRBJ1-6, with TRBD1 as a possible D gene (6 bases). Germline V gives CDR1 SNHLY, CDR2 FYNNEI. V was clipped by 11 bases and J by 9 bases, with 17 bases between them. CDR3 size: 13 residues. The chain's CDR3 is CAAMRTDVSPLHF. In nucleotides, the CDR3 is TGTGCCGCGATGCGGACAGATGTTTCACCCCTCCACTTT. Variable domain in full (rest from reference TRBV2 and TRBJ1-6): EPEVTQTPSHQVTQMGQEVILRCVPISNHLYFYWYRQILGQKVEFLVSFYNNEISEKSEIFDDQFSVERPDGSNFTLKIRSTKLEDSAMYFCAAMRTDVSPLHFGNGTRLTVT.